These 9 T cell receptor beta chains were all obtained from the same sample, sequenced in a study of technical replicates of blood from a few donors. This table comes from immunoSEQ multiplex PCR, and its TCRdb copy is limited to in-frame clones, with some not included. This sample has approximately 64,000 clones, with approximately 86% found just once. The sequenced sample consisted of PBMCs. Receptors were obtained from a human donor in good health. Some clones in this sample may be carry-over from other donors' samples.

The rearrangement uses TRBV6-6 and TRBJ1-5; a possible D gene is TRBD1 (5 bases). The CDR3 has 15 residues. CDR1 MNHNY and CDR2 SVGAGI come from the germline V gene (reference sequence). Trimming cost V 2 bases and J 4 bases, with 12 bases left between them. CDR3 coding DNA: TGTGCCAGCAGTTACGGAGGGGCGAGGAATCAGCCCCAGCATTTT. Protein sequence: CASSYGGARNQPQHF.

This rearrangement joins TRBV18 to TRBJ1-1; TRBD1 might be the D (6 bases). V lost 3 bases to trimming and J lost 0 bases, with 11 bases between them. This CDR3 has 15 residues. CDR1 and CDR2 (germline): KGHSH, LQKENI. The CDR3, as DNA: TGTGCCAGCTCACCGCTCGGACAGATGAACACTGAAGCTTTCTTT. Translating gives CASSPLGQMNTEAFF.

The chain links TRBV5-6 to TRBJ1-2; TRBD1 matches 7 bases. Germline-derived CDR1 and CDR2 are SGHDT and YYEEEE. The junction had 20 bases not matched to a gene; V was cut back by 2 bases and J by 13 bases. The CDR3 spans 16 residues. In DNA form, the CDR3 reads TGTGCCAGCAGCTTCCTACTTTTTTCTTCGGACAGGCTTGGCACCTTC. Residues: CASSFLLFSSDRLGTF.

The rearrangement uses TRBV10-3 and TRBJ2-4, with D possibly matching TRBD1 (5 bases). CDR3 length: 17 amino acids. Germline CDR1 is ENHRY and CDR2 is SYGVKD. V was cut by 2 bases and J by 1 base, with 15 bases left in between. CDR3 in amino acids: CAISEELLGVAKNIQYF. The DNA for the CDR3 is TGTGCCATCAGTGAGGAACTCCTAGGGGTGGCCAAAAACATTCAGTACTTC.

The genes are TRBV4-2 and TRBJ1-6; TRBD1 matches at 8 bases. The CDR3 consists of 16 residues. V lost 4 bases to trimming and J lost 5 bases; unmatched junction nucleotides: 7. Germline CDR1 reads LGHNA; CDR2 reads YNFKEQ. The CDR3 is CASSLGQGRNNSPLHF. CDR3 in DNA: TGTGCCAGCAGCCTCGGACAGGGTCGGAATAATTCACCCCTCCACTTT.

The chain has TRBV7-9 and TRBJ1-1; the D is unclear. Trimming removed 1 base from V and 2 bases from J, with 8 bases in between. CDR3 length: 14 residues. CDR1 and CDR2 from the germline V gene are SEHNR and FQNEAQ (reference sequence). CDR3 sequence reads: CASSLVSVNTEAFF. The CDR3 DNA reads as TGTGCCAGCAGCTTAGTGTCTGTAAACACTGAAGCTTTCTTT.

This clone is a singleton in its sample. The chain employs TRBV4-3 and TRBJ2-1, with 11 nucleotides matching TRBD2. The V gene end was trimmed by 3 bases and the J gene end by 5 bases; junction bases not matched to a gene: 6. The CDR3 is made up of 16 amino acids. CDR1 LGHNA and CDR2 YSLEER come from the germline V gene. This CDR3 is CASSHPGTSGNNEQFF. CDR3 coding DNA: TGCGCCAGCAGCCATCCCGGGACTAGCGGAAACAATGAGCAGTTCTTC.

The gene calls are TRBV5-1 and TRBJ1-4, with TRBD1 identical over 10 bases. The CDR3 loop spans 14 amino acids. Germline CDR1 SGHRS, CDR2 YFSETQ. The V gene end was trimmed by 4 bases and the J gene end by 6 bases; junction bases not matched to a gene: 3. CDR3 bases: TGCGCCAGCAGCCGGGACAGGGGCTATGAAAAACTGTTTTTT. Its protein is CASSRDRGYEKLFF.

The V and J genes are TRBV11-3 and TRBJ2-7; 15 bases align to TRBD2. V was pared by 5 bases and J by 6 bases, with 2 bases of the junction left unmatched. CDR3 length equals 14 residues. The V gene's germline CDR1 is SGHNT and CDR2 YENEEA. The CDR3 region is CASSKGLAGGEQYF. The CDR3 coding sequence is TGTGCCAGCAGCAAGGGACTAGCGGGAGGCGAGCAGTACTTC.